This entry lists 24 T cell receptor beta chains sequenced from one sample in a study of T-cell memory formation after mild COVID-19. TCRdb re-called the 5' RACE reads through MiXCR, storing one row per CDR3 protein. The data contain around 510,000 distinct CDR3 sequences, about 20% of them seen just once; the ten biggest clones take up around 8.4%. The sequencing input was PBMCs or a T cell subset sorted from them (not recorded which). The source of these receptors is an adult woman who had mild COVID-19 (a few samples of this study predate the infection). Cell type and time point are not known.

This clonotype was seen a handful of times. The genes are TRBV10-3 and TRBJ2-1; D may correspond to TRBD1 or TRBD2 (5 bases each). The germline V gene has CDR1 ENHRY and CDR2 SYGVKD. V was cut by 6 bases and J by 10 bases, with 13 bases left in between. The CDR3 consists of 12 residues. The CDR3 spells CAISRGVSEQFF. Written as DNA, the CDR3 is TGTGCCATCAGCCGAGGGGTTAGCGAGCAGTTCTTC.

V usage is TRBV7-9 and J usage is TRBJ2-1; TRBD2 matches 11 bases. This CDR3 spans 17 amino acids. Trimming at V came to 2 bases and at J to 3 bases, leaving 6 bases not matched to a gene. CDR1 SEHNR and CDR2 FQNEAQ come from the germline V gene (reference sequence). CDR3 residues: CASSLPSGTSGYNEQFF. The CDR3 nucleotides read TGTGCCAGCAGCTTACCATCCGGGACTAGCGGCTACAATGAGCAGTTCTTC.

This clonotype was counted at least ten times. The chain links TRBV3-1 to TRBJ1-1, with D possibly matching TRBD1 (6 bases). Germline V gives CDR1 LGHDT, CDR2 YNNKEL (reference sequence). The CDR3 extends over 16 amino acids. V gave up 0 bases and J gave up 0 bases, with 11 bases separating them. The CDR3 here is CASSQDWGAMNTEAFF. In nucleotides, the CDR3 is TGTGCCAGCAGCCAAGATTGGGGGGCAATGAACACTGAAGCTTTCTTT.

This clonotype has a handful of counts. This chain connects TRBV7-9 to TRBJ2-7, with D hard to call. Trimming stripped 3 bases from V and 1 base from J, with 10 bases between. Per germline, CDR1 SEHNR and CDR2 FQNEAQ (reference sequence). The CDR3 is 14 residues long. This CDR3 is CASSFPAGSYEQYF. For the CDR3, the DNA is TGTGCCAGCAGCTTCCCCGCAGGATCCTACGAGCAGTACTTC.

This clonotype turned up a few times. The gene calls are TRBV7-2 and TRBJ2-4; D is possibly TRBD1 or TRBD2 (6 bases each). Germline V CDR1 and CDR2: SGHTA, FQGNSA. Deletions cut 1 base from V and 2 bases from J, with 15 bases between. The CDR3 extends over 17 amino acids. CDR3 protein: CASSLVAQGRTKNIQYF. DNA of the CDR3: TGTGCCAGCAGCTTAGTGGCGCAGGGGAGGACCAAAAACATTCAGTACTTC.

This clonotype appeared a few times. The genes are TRBV7-2 and TRBJ2-7; D gene unclear. This CDR3 region has 14 residues. Between the trimmed V and J ends, which lost 6 bases and 3 bases, there was a span of 15 bases. CDR1 and CDR2 from the germline V gene are SGHTA and FQGNSA. For the CDR3, the DNA is TGTGCCAGCAGGCTGACACCGGGTCTCTACGAGCAGTACTTC. Its translation is CASRLTPGLYEQYF.

The chain joins TRBV12-3 or TRBV12-4 to TRBJ1-5, with no clear D. Trimming removed 7 bases from V and 2 bases from J, with 15 bases in between. CDR3 size: 15 residues. For the CDR3, the DNA is TGTGCCAGCACCGAAGGTTTGGGTCGCAATCAGCCCCAGCATTTT. Translated, it gives CASTEGLGRNQPQHF.

This clonotype was seen only a few times. The chain recombines TRBV20-1 with TRBJ1-1; no clear D. This CDR3 is 12 amino acids long. Germline V gene lookup returns CDR1 DFQATT and CDR2 SNEGSKA (reference sequence). V lost 3 bases to trimming and J lost 1 base, with 6 bases between them. CDR3 in amino acids: CSASAGNTEAFF. Here the CDR3 DNA reads TGCAGTGCTAGTGCGGGGAACACTGAAGCTTTCTTT.

The CDR3 nucleotides read TGTGCCAGCTCACCGGTGACAGGAAAAACCCAAAACCCGTATGGCTACACCTTC. Encoded protein: CASSPVTGKTQNPYGYTF. This sequence joins TRBV18 and TRBJ1-2, with D maybe TRBD1 (6 bases). Germline values: CDR1 KGHSH, CDR2 LQKENI. V was pared by 3 bases and J by 5 bases, with 25 bases between. There are 18 residues in the CDR3.

This clonotype showed up many times. This CDR3 reads CASSPGLVEEQFF. In nucleotides, the CDR3 is TGCGCCAGCAGCCCTGGACTAGTCGAGGAGCAGTTCTTC. This chain joins TRBV5-1 and TRBJ2-1; 7 nucleotides match TRBD2. The CDR3 is made up of 13 amino acids. V shed 4 bases, J shed 10 bases, and the junction held 8 bases outside the gene matches. CDR1 SGHRS and CDR2 YFSETQ come from the germline V gene.

This clonotype was detected only a few times. The rearrangement links TRBV3-1 to TRBJ2-3; D uncertain. Trimming pared 0 bases from V and 1 base from J, leaving 11 bases between. Germline CDR1 is LGHDT and CDR2 is YNNKEL (reference sequence). This CDR3 has 16 amino acids. The CDR3 DNA reads as TGTGCCAGCAGCCAAGATTGGCTGGGTCGCACAGATACGCAGTATTTT. This encodes CASSQDWLGRTDTQYF.

The V gene is TRBV27, the J gene TRBJ1-2, with 10 bases aligning to TRBD1. This CDR3 has 13 amino acids. With V trimmed by 8 bases and J by 1 base, 1 base remained unmatched. The germline CDR1 and CDR2 sequences are MNHEY and SMNVEV (reference sequence). CDR3 sequence reads: CASGDRGNYGYTF. In nucleotides, the CDR3 is TGTGCCAGCGGGGACAGGGGTAACTATGGCTACACCTTC.

This clonotype has only a few counts. The genes are TRBV4-2 and TRBJ2-7, with D tentatively TRBD1 or TRBD2 (5 bases each). V was cut by 1 base and J by 3 bases, with 16 bases left in between. This CDR3 has 16 residues. From germline, CDR1 is LGHNA and CDR2 YNFKEQ. This CDR3 reads CASSQGGVPEIYEQYF. In nucleotides, the CDR3 is TGTGCCAGCAGCCAAGGAGGGGTACCAGAGATCTACGAGCAGTACTTC.

The chain links TRBV7-6 to TRBJ1-1; D remains unclear. The germline V and J ends were trimmed by 2 bases and 3 bases, with 13 bases remaining between them. Germline V CDR1 and CDR2: SGHVS, FNYEAQ. This CDR3 has 15 amino acids. In DNA, the CDR3 is TGTGCCAGCAGCTTAACCCCTGGCCAGGACACTGAAGCTTTCTTT. Protein sequence: CASSLTPGQDTEAFF.

This clonotype occurred a few times. The V call is TRBV12-3 or TRBV12-4, the J call TRBJ1-5; no clear D. Deletions cut 7 bases from V and 2 bases from J, with 18 bases between. The CDR3 consists of 16 residues. The CDR3 is CASTLSYHLGNQPQHF. CDR3 nucleotides: TGTGCCAGCACCCTTTCGTACCATCTTGGCAATCAGCCCCAGCATTTT.

This clonotype showed up just a few times. The chain carries TRBV24-1 and TRBJ2-1, with 8 bases aligning to TRBD2. Germline V gene sequence: CDR1 KGHDR, CDR2 SFDVKD. This CDR3 is built from 14 residues. Trimming cost V 9 bases and J 6 bases; bases outside gene matches: 9. The CDR3 DNA follows: TGTGCCACCGCCGGACTAGCCGAGTCCAATGAGCAGTTCTTC. Translation gives CATAGLAESNEQFF.

The table lists this clonotype with a few counts. DNA of the CDR3: TGTGCCAGCAGCACCCGGACTAGCGGGAGGGCCGAGCAGTACTTC. Protein product: CASSTRTSGRAEQYF. The chain links TRBV7-8 to TRBJ2-7; 15 positions agree with TRBD2. V was clipped by 5 bases and J by 6 bases; unmatched bases: 5. The CDR3 is 15 residues long. CDR1 and CDR2 (germline): SGHVS, FQNEAQ.

This clonotype occurred many times. DNA for the CDR3: TGTGCCAGCAGTTACTCGGAACTACTTTCCGGGACAGGGATTGGCGAGCAGTACTTC. Encoded protein: CASSYSELLSGTGIGEQYF. The rearrangement links TRBV6-6 to TRBJ2-7, with TRBD1 matching over 9 bases. This CDR3 comprises 19 residues. V was pared by 0 bases and J by 6 bases, with 18 bases of the junction left unmatched. From germline, CDR1 is MNHNY and CDR2 SVGAGI (reference sequence).

The chain uses TRBV5-8 and TRBJ1-1; D is unclear. Germline values: CDR1 SGHTS, CDR2 YDEGEE. The CDR3 runs 12 residues. Trimming removed 1 base from V and 5 bases from J, with 6 bases in between. This CDR3 is CASSLWRTEAFF. The CDR3, as DNA: TGTGCCAGCAGCTTGTGGAGGACTGAAGCTTTCTTT.

This clonotype has more than one count but fewer than ten. The genes are TRBV30 and TRBJ2-7, with D perhaps matching TRBD2 (5 bases). The CDR3 length is 11 residues. Germline V gene data show CDR1 as GTSNPN and CDR2 as SVGIG (reference sequence). V lost 7 bases and J lost 3, with 10 bases in between. The CDR3 protein is CAYVGVYEQYF. The CDR3 coding sequence is TGTGCCTATGTGGGAGTCTACGAGCAGTACTTC.

J is TRBJ1-1 and V is TRBV10-2; maybe TRBD1 (5 bases). V was trimmed by 8 bases and J by 5 bases, leaving 18 bases between them. CDR1 and CDR2 from the germline V gene are WSHSY and SAAADI. CDR3 length equals 14 residues. The CDR3 DNA is TGCGCCAGCGTGGGGACGGTCGGGGGGACTGAAGCTTTCTTT. This encodes CASVGTVGGTEAFF.

The chain employs TRBV4-1 and TRBJ1-3; maybe TRBD1 (5 bases). The CDR3 sequence is 15 residues long. The V end was cut by 1 base, the J end by 3 bases, with 10 bases between. Germline-derived CDR1 and CDR2 are MGHRA and YSYEKL. The CDR3: CASSQAGTFGNTIYF. The CDR3 DNA follows: TGCGCCAGCAGCCAAGCGGGGACTTTTGGAAACACCATATATTTT.

The V call is TRBV20-1, the J call TRBJ1-4; TRBD1 is a possible D gene (6 bases). This CDR3 is 15 amino acids long. Trimming pared 3 bases from V and 7 bases from J, leaving 18 bases between. Looked up from germline, CDR1 is DFQATT and CDR2 is SNEGSKA (reference sequence). CDR3 nucleotide sequence: TGCAGTGCTAGTCCCGGGACAATTTCAAGTGAAAAACTGTTTTTT. It specifies CSASPGTISSEKLFF.

This clonotype has a single count. CDR3 sequence reads: CASSYSWGSQPQHF. The CDR3 DNA reads TGTGCCAGCAGTTACTCGTGGGGAAGTCAGCCCCAGCATTTT. The chain employs TRBV6-6 and TRBJ1-5; no clear D gene. CDR1 is MNHNY and CDR2 is SVGAGI in the germline V gene (reference sequence). V was trimmed by 0 bases and J by 6 bases, leaving 9 bases between them. The CDR3 contains 14 residues.